These T cell receptor beta chains were read from a single sample in a study of cytomegalovirus exposure and HLA in healthy donors. The data were produced by immunoSEQ multiplex PCR, yet TCRdb's version contains in-frame clones alone and is incomplete. The data show under 130,000 clones, 65% to 85% seen once. The specimen sequenced was PBMCs. These receptors were taken from a male donor in good health and CMV-seronegative. The CDR3 runs from the conserved cysteine through the conserved F or W. Each record gives: J gene, D gene, V gene, clone size, CDR3 protein, CDR3 DNA. D genes are given only for firm matches. Clone sizes are given selectively: once, few, many, or a class where the clone is expanded.

TRBJ2-5 | TRBD2 | TRBV11-3 | - | CASSLAGDQETQYF | TGTGCCAGCAGCTTGGCGGGAGACCAAGAGACCCAGTACTTC
TRBJ2-7 | - | TRBV7-2 | - | CASSSRQGSHEQYF | TGTGCCAGCAGCTCCCGGCAGGGTTCCCACGAGCAGTACTTC
TRBJ2-2 | - | TRBV5-1 | once | CASSLAGPRPGELFF | TGCGCCAGCAGCTTGGCAGGGCCGCGCCCAGGGGAGCTGTTTTTT
TRBJ2-4 | - | TRBV7-9 | - | CASSSGGTQYF | TGTGCCAGCAGCTCTGGTGGCACTCAGTACTTC
TRBJ2-1 | TRBD2 | TRBV7-2 | once | CASSSGTSGNNEQFF | TGTGCCAGCAGCTCCGGGACTAGCGGGAACAATGAGCAGTTCTTC
TRBJ2-5 | - | TRBV7-9 | - | CSSSFEETQYF | TGTTCCAGCAGCTTCGAAGAGACCCAGTACTTC
TRBJ2-7 | - | TRBV6-5 | - | CASSEQAFYEQYF | TGTGCCAGCAGTGAACAGGCCTTCTACGAGCAGTACTTC
TRBJ1-2 | - | TRBV29-1 | - | CSDQQGDGYTF | TGCAGCGACCAACAGGGAGATGGCTACACCTTC
TRBJ1-4 | - | TRBV4-1 | - | CASSQVLGKGGEKLFF | TGCGCCAGCAGCCAAGTGTTGGGTAAAGGGGGTGAAAAACTGTTTTTT
TRBJ1-2 | - | TRBV27 | - | CASREPNGGYTF | TGTGCCAGCCGAGAACCAAATGGTGGCTACACCTTC
TRBJ2-7 | TRBD2 | TRBV27 | - | CASSPGRTGNEQYF | TGTGCCAGCAGTCCCGGGAGGACGGGGAACGAGCAGTACTTC
TRBJ1-3 | TRBD1 | TRBV7-2 | - | CASSSSLDRGRGNTIYF | TGTGCCAGCAGCTCATCCCTCGACAGGGGCAGGGGAAACACCATATATTTT
TRBJ1-2 | - | TRBV6-5 | few | CASSRGSNYGYTF | TGTGCCAGCAGCCGGGGATCTAACTATGGCTACACCTTC
TRBJ1-4 | - | TRBV6-5 | - | CASSYSPEGGEKLFF | TGTGCCAGCAGTTACTCCCCAGAAGGCGGTGAAAAACTGTTTTTT
TRBJ2-5 | - | TRBV6-1 | - | CASSENPGPQETQYF | TGTGCCAGCAGTGAAAATCCGGGTCCCCAAGAGACCCAGTACTTC
TRBJ2-7 | TRBD1 | TRBV11-3 | - | CASSPRQGRHEQYF | TGTGCCAGCAGCCCCCGACAGGGTAGGCACGAGCAGTACTTC
TRBJ2-7 | - | TRBV2 | once | CASYDPGISYEQYF | TGTGCCAGCTATGACCCAGGGATTTCCTACGAGCAGTACTTC
TRBJ1-5 | TRBD1 | TRBV7-2 | - | CASGQGGNQPQHF | TGTGCCAGCGGACAGGGAGGCAATCAGCCCCAGCATTTT
TRBJ1-2 | - | TRBV18 | - | CASSANQGGYGYTF | TGTGCCAGCTCAGCGAACCAGGGTGGCTATGGCTACACCTTC
TRBJ2-7 | TRBD2 | TRBV5-1 | once | CASSATLAGSSYEQYF | TGCGCCAGCAGCGCTACCCTAGCGGGCTCCTCCTACGAGCAGTACTTC
TRBJ2-1 | TRBD1 | TRBV10-3 | many | CAIRGGQGSYNEQFF | TGTGCCATCAGGGGGGGACAGGGATCCTACAATGAGCAGTTCTTC
TRBJ1-4 | - | TRBV7-6 | - | CASSTYRERTEKLFF | TGTGCCAGCAGCACTTACAGGGAACGTACGGAAAAACTGTTTTTT
TRBJ2-7 | TRBD1 | TRBV18 | - | CASSRDRGPGYEQYF | TGTGCCAGCTCACGAGACAGGGGCCCAGGCTACGAGCAGTACTTC
TRBJ2-5 | TRBD2 | TRBV5-4 | - | CASSSPQTSVETQYF | TGTGCCAGCAGCTCTCCTCAGACTAGCGTGGAGACCCAGTACTTC
TRBJ1-5 | - | TRBV6-5 | - | CASSWRRNQPQHF | TGTGCCAGCAGTTGGCGGAGAAATCAGCCCCAGCATTTT
TRBJ2-7 | TRBD2 | TRBV27 | - | CASSPGTTQFVYEQYF | TGTGCCAGCAGCCCCGGGACTACTCAATTTGTCTACGAGCAGTACTTC
TRBJ2-5 | - | TRBV11-3 | - | CASSLDREGRETQYF | TGTGCCAGCAGCTTAGACAGGGAAGGGCGGGAGACCCAGTACTTC